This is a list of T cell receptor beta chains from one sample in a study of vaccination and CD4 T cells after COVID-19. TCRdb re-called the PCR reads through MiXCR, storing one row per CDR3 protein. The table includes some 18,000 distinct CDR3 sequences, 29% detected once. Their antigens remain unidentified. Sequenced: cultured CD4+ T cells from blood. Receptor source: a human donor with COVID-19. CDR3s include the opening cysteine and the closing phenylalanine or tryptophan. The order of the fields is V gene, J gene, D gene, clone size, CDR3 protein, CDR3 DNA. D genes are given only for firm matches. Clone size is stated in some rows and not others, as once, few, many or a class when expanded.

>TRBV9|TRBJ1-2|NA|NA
CASSVSRGLDGYTF
TGTGCCAGCAGCGTTAGCAGGGGCCTCGACGGCTACACCTTC
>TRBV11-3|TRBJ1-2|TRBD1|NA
CASSLIQGANYGYTF
TGTGCCAGCAGCTTAATACAGGGGGCTAACTATGGCTACACCTTC
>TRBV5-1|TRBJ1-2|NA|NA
CASSRESVEGYTF
TGCGCCAGCAGCCGCGAGTCAGTCGAAGGCTACACCTTC
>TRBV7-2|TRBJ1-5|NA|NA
CASSLVDNQPQHF
TGTGCCAGCAGCCTCGTAGACAATCAGCCCCAGCATTTT
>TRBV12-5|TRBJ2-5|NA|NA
CASGLVGETQYF
TGTGCTAGTGGTTTGGTAGGGGAGACCCAGTACTTC
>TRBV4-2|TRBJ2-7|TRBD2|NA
CASSLRTSGGSYEQYF
TGTGCCAGCAGCCTCCGGACTAGCGGGGGATCCTACGAGCAGTACTTC
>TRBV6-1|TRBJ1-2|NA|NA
CASSVGQFYGYTF
TGTGCCAGCAGCGTAGGACAGTTCTATGGCTACACCTTC
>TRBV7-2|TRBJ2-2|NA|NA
CASSRDFDTGELFF
TGTGCCAGCAGCCGGGACTTCGACACCGGGGAGCTGTTTTTT
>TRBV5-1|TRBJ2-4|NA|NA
CASSLEGMNIQYF
TGCGCCAGCAGCTTAGAAGGGATGAACATTCAGTACTTC
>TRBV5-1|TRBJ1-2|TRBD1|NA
CASSLKPLDRADYGYTF
TGCGCCAGCAGCCTTAAGCCCCTCGACAGGGCGGACTATGGCTACACCTTC
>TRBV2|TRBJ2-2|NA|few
CASSGVTFQTGELFF
TGTGCCAGCAGTGGGGTAACTTTCCAAACCGGGGAGCTGTTTTTT
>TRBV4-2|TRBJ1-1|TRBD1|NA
CASSPSRGQGVAFF
TGTGCCAGCAGCCCGAGCCGGGGACAGGGGGTAGCTTTCTTT
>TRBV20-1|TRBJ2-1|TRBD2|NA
CSAPREAGGVQKNEQFF
TGCAGTGCCCCGAGGGAGGCGGGGGGGGTTCAGAAGAATGAGCAGTTCTTC
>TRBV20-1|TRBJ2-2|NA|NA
CSATGAITGELFF
TGCAGTGCTACTGGGGCCATCACCGGGGAGCTGTTTTTT
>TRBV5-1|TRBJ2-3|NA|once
CASSLATTDTQYF
TGCGCCAGCAGCTTGGCGACCACAGATACGCAGTATTTT
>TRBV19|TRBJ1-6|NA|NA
CASSIFAAGRSSYNSPLHF
TGTGCCAGTAGTATCTTTGCGGCAGGCCGGAGCTCCTATAATTCACCCCTCCACTTT
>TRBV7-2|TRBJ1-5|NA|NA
CASSLNTLLSNQPQHF
TGTGCCAGCAGCTTAAACACACTTCTCAGCAATCAGCCCCAGCATTTT
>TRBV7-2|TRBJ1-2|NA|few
CASSSTGEGYTF
TGTGCCAGCAGCTCAACCGGTGAGGGCTACACCTTC
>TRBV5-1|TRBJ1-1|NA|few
CASSPGGKTVTEAFF
TGCGCCAGCAGCCCGGGGGGGAAGACAGTCACTGAAGCTTTCTTT
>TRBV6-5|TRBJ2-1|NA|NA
CASSYSAASYNEQFF
TGTGCCAGCAGTTACTCGGCAGCCTCCTACAATGAGCAGTTCTTC
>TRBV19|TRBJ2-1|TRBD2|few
CASSISAGGGFNEQFF
TGTGCCAGTAGTATATCCGCGGGGGGAGGTTTTAATGAGCAGTTCTTC
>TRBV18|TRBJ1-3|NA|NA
CASSPALGDSGNTIYF
TGTGCCAGCTCACCAGCCCTCGGGGACTCTGGAAACACCATATATTTT